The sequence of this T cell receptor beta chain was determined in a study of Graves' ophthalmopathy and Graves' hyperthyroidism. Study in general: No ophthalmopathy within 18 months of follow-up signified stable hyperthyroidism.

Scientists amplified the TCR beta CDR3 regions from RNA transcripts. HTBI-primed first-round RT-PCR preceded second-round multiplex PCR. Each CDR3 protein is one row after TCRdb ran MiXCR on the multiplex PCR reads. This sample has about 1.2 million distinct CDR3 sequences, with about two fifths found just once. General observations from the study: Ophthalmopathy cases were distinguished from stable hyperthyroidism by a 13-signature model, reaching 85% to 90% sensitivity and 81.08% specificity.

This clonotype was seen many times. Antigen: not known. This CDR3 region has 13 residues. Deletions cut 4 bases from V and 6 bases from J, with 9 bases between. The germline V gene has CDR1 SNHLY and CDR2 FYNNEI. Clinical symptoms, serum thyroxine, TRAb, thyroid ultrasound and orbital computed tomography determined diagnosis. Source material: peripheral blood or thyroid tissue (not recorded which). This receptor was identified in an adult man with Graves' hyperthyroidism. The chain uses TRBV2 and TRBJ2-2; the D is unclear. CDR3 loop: CASSAWVSGELFF. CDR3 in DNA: TGTGCCAGCAGTGCATGGGTGTCCGGGGAGCTGTTTTTT. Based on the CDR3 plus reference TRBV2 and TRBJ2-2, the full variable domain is EPEVTQTPSHQVTQMGQEVILRCVPISNHLYFYWYRQILGQKVEFLVSFYNNEISEKSEIFDDQFSVERPDGSNFTLKIRSTKLEDSAMYFCASSAWVSGELFFGEGSRLTVL.